The clone carrying this TCR beta chain was found many times. One junction end disagrees with the germline gene, perhaps due to a read error. Germline loops: CDR1 SGHRS, CDR2 YFSETQ. CDR3 length: 11 amino acids. A quantity of about 0.5 to 1 ug RNA underwent reverse transcription using random hexamers. In TCRdb, the immunoSEQ multiplex PCR reads were re-called with MiXCR into one record per CDR3 protein. This sample has around 200,000 distinct CDR3 sequences; around 95% occur once, and the top ten carry approximately 0.075%. FACS was used to enrich TEMRA cells, whereas the CD8+ and CD4+ T cells were obtained by negative isolation. This entry comes from a study of CD8 T cells in Susac syndrome.

The chain employs TRBV5-1 and TRBJ2-3; D is unresolved. The TCR sequence derives from a human donor with multiple sclerosis. Sequencing was done on a sample of CD4+ T cells from PBMCs. The CDR3 bases are TGTGCCAGCAGCAACACAGATACGCAGTATTTT. Protein sequence: CASSNTDTQYF.